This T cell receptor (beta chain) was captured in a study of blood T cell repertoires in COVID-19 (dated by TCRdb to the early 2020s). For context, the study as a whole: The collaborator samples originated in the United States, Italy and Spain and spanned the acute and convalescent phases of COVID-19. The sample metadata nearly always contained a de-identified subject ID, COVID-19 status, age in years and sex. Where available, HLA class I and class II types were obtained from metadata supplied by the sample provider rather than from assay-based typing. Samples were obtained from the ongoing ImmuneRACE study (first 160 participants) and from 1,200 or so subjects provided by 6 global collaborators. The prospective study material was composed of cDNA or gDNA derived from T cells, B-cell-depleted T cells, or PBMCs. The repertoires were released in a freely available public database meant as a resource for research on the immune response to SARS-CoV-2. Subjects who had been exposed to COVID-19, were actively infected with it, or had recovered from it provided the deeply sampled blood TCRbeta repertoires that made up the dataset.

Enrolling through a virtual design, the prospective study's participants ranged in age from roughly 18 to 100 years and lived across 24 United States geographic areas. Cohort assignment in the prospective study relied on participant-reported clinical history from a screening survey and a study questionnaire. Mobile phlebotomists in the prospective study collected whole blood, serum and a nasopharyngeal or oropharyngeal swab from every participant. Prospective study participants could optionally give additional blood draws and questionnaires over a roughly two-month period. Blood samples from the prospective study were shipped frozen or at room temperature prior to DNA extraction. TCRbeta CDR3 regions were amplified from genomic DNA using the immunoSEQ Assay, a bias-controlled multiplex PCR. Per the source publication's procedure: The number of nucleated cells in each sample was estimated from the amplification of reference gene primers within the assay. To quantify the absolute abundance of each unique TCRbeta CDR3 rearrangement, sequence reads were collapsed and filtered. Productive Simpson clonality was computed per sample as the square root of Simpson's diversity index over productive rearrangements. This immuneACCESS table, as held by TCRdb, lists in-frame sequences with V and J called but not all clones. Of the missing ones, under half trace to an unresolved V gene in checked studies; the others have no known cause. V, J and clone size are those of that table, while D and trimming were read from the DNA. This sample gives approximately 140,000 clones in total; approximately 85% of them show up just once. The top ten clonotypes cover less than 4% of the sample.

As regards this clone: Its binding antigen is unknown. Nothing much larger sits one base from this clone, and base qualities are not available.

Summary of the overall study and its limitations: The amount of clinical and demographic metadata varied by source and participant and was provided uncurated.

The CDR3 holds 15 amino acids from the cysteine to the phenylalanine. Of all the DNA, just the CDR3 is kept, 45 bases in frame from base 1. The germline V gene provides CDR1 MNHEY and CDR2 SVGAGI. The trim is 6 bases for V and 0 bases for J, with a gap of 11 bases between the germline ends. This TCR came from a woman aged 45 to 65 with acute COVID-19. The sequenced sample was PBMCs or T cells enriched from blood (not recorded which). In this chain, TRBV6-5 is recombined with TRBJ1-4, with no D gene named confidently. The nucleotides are TGTGCCAGCAGACCTACTGTTGCAACTAATGAAAAACTGTTTTTT. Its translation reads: CASRPTVATNEKLFF.